The rows below give T cell receptor beta chains drawn from one sample of a study of blood T cell repertoires in COVID-19. Measured with immunoSEQ multiplex PCR; TCRdb has only the in-frame clones, and not every one. The sample holds roughly 170,000 clones, more than 65% seen once. Sample: PBMCs or T cells enriched from blood (not recorded which). These receptors came from a man aged 55-75 years who had recovered from COVID-19. Each CDR3 is given with its conserved first and last residue. D genes are given only for firm matches. Clone size is given for some rows only: seen once, a few or many times, or a class if the clone is expanded.

v_gene	j_gene	abundance	d_gene	CDR3nt	CDR3aa
TRBV28	TRBJ2-3	-	TRBD1	TGTGCCAGCAGTTTAGGGACAGGGGCAGGAGATACGCAGTATTTT	CASSLGTGAGDTQYF
TRBV19	TRBJ1-3	-	-	TGTGCCAGTAGTACAGCAGGGCTCCTAGCTGGAAACACCATATATTTT	CASSTAGLLAGNTIYF
TRBV9	TRBJ2-7	-	-	TGTGCCAGCAGCGTAGGGGGCCCTTCTTACGAGCAGTACTTC	CASSVGGPSYEQYF
TRBV30	TRBJ1-6	many	-	TGTGCCTGGAGTGCGGTACTAGATTCACCCCTCCACTTT	CAWSAVLDSPLHF
TRBV19	TRBJ2-7	-	TRBD1	TGTGCCAGTAGTAGAGGCGGGGGACAGGGAGGCTACGAGCAGTACTTC	CASSRGGGQGGYEQYF
TRBV19	TRBJ2-5	-	TRBD2	TGTGCCAGTAGTAATAGCGGGGGGGTTGGTGAGACCCAGTACTTC	CASSNSGGVGETQYF
TRBV9	TRBJ2-3	-	TRBD2	TGTGCCAGCAGCGCCACTAGCGGGAACACAGATACGCAGTATTTT	CASSATSGNTDTQYF
TRBV4-1	TRBJ1-5	-	TRBD1	TGCGCCAGCAGCCACCTCGGACAGGGTAGCCAGCCCCAGCATTTT	CASSHLGQGSQPQHF
TRBV5-8	TRBJ2-7	-	-	TGTGCCAGCAGCTTGGTTCATTTGAGGGGGAGCTACGAGCAGTACTTC	CASSLVHLRGSYEQYF
TRBV5-1	TRBJ2-7	-	TRBD1	TGCGCCAGCAGCTACAGGGGCGTAAAATCGGACGAGCAGTACTTC	CASSYRGVKSDEQYF
TRBV10-3	TRBJ2-1	-	TRBD2	TGTGCCACCCGAATGCGGGAGACGGGTTACAATGAGCAGTTCTTC	CATRMRETGYNEQFF
TRBV19	TRBJ1-6	-	-	TGTGCCAGTAGTATAGATGCGGGAGGTAATTCACCCCTCCACTTT	CASSIDAGGNSPLHF
TRBV7-8	TRBJ2-7	-	TRBD2	TGTGCCAGCAGCCCGACTAGCGGGAGATCCTACGAGCAGTACTTC	CASSPTSGRSYEQYF
TRBV20-1	TRBJ2-3	-	-	TGCAGTGCTAGTCAACTCAGGGGGACTAGCACAGATACGCAGTATTTT	CSASQLRGTSTDTQYF
TRBV19	TRBJ2-1	-	-	TGTGCCAGTAGTATAGGGAGCGTTCCTTTAGAGCAGTTCTTC	CASSIGSVPLEQFF
TRBV6-5	TRBJ1-3	once	-	TGTGCCAGCAGTCGGGGAGGGAAGGCTGGAAACACCATATATTTT	CASSRGGKAGNTIYF
TRBV10-1	TRBJ2-7	many	-	TGCGCCAGCAGTGAGAATGAGGAGCGGTGTCCTCCTAAGATTCGCGACGAGCAGTACTTC	CASSENEERCPPKIRDEQYF
TRBV5-6	TRBJ1-6	few	-	TGTGCCAGCAGCTCCCCGGCAGGGTTTAATTCACCCCTCCACTTT	CASSSPAGFNSPLHF
TRBV28	TRBJ2-4	-	-	TGTGCCAGCAGTTTCTATGACAGCTTACAAAAAAACATTCAGTACTTC	CASSFYDSLQKNIQYF
TRBV7-2	TRBJ2-7	-	TRBD2	TGTGCCAGCAGCTTCACACCGGGACTAACCTACGAGCAGTACTTC	CASSFTPGLTYEQYF
TRBV28	TRBJ2-3	-	-	TGTGCCAGCTTCGAACATGCCACAGATACGCAGTATTTT	CASFEHATDTQYF
TRBV30	TRBJ2-7	-	TRBD1	TGTGCCTACCAAGGGGGCCCCTACGAGCAGTACTTC	CAYQGGPYEQYF
TRBV6-5	TRBJ2-7	-	-	TGTGCCAGCAGTTTATCCCAGACATCCACCTACGAGCAGTACTTC	CASSLSQTSTYEQYF
TRBV9	TRBJ1-4	-	-	TGTGCCAGCAGCGTAGGGCGACAGCCTAATGAAAAACTGTTTTTT	CASSVGRQPNEKLFF
TRBV7-8	TRBJ1-2	-	-	TGTGCCAGCAGCTTATGGCGACAGCCCGGCGCCTATGGCTACACCTTC	CASSLWRQPGAYGYTF
TRBV7-8	TRBJ2-7	few	-	TGTGCCAGCAGCGCCCGGGACATCTCCTACGAGCAGTACTTC	CASSARDISYEQYF
TRBV7-2	TRBJ2-7	-	TRBD2	TGTGCCAGCAGCTTAAGTGGGACTAACACCTACGAGCAGTACTTC	CASSLSGTNTYEQYF
TRBV5-4	TRBJ2-3	-	TRBD2	TGTGCCAGCAGCTTGGAGATTCTAGCGGGGGGGGACACAGATACGCAGTATTTT	CASSLEILAGGDTDTQYF
TRBV18	TRBJ1-1	-	-	TGTGCCAGCTCACCCTCACTAAGTTCTTCGAACACTGAAGCTTTCTTT	CASSPSLSSSNTEAFF
TRBV6-5	TRBJ2-1	once	TRBD2	TGTGCCAGCAGCAGACTAGCGGGGGGGCACAATGAGCAGTTCTTC	CASSRLAGGHNEQFF
TRBV5-6	TRBJ1-6	once	-	TGTGCCAGCAGCTCGGGGGGCCCGCGTGGGGTTTCACCCCTCCACTTT	CASSSGGPRGVSPLHF
TRBV27	TRBJ1-6	-	TRBD1	TGTGCCAGCAGTTTAAACAGGGGTTACTATAATTCACCCCTCCACTTT	CASSLNRGYYNSPLHF
TRBV11-2	TRBJ2-2	-	-	TGTGCCAGCCCCCCCGGTGGTGCGAAAAAGAACACCGGGGAGCTGTTTTTT	CASPPGGAKKNTGELFF
TRBV30	TRBJ2-7	-	-	TGTGCCTGGAGGAGAGACAGCGCGTCCTACGAGCAGTACTTC	CAWRRDSASYEQYF
TRBV19	TRBJ1-5	-	TRBD1	TGTGCCAGTAGTATAGGCCCCGGACAGGGGGGAGATCAGCCCCAGCATTTT	CASSIGPGQGGDQPQHF
TRBV7-2	TRBJ2-2	few	TRBD2	TGTGCCAGCAGCTTTCGCGGGGGTGGCACCGGGGAGCTGTTTTTT	CASSFRGGGTGELFF
TRBV28	TRBJ1-2	-	-	TGTGCCAGCAGTCCCCGGACGGGACTACTTGGCTACACCTTC	CASSPRTGLLGYTF
TRBV7-2	TRBJ1-2	-	-	TGTGCCAGCAGCTTAGAGAGGCGGGCCAGTGACCTCTATGGCTACACCTTC	CASSLERRASDLYGYTF
TRBV20-1	TRBJ1-3	-	TRBD1	TGCAGTGCGAGTGACGACAGGGGCTCTGGAAACACCATATATTTT	CSASDDRGSGNTIYF
TRBV13	TRBJ1-3	-	-	TGTGCCAGCAGCTCAAATGTAGGGGGAAGAAACACCATATATTTT	CASSSNVGGRNTIYF
TRBV19	TRBJ1-6	-	TRBD1	TGTGCCAGTAGCCAAAGGACAGGGCTCTATAATTCACCCCTCCACTTT	CASSQRTGLYNSPLHF
TRBV6-5	TRBJ1-6	-	-	TGTGCCAGCAGTTTGGTAGGGGCCTTCGATGCCCTCCACTTT	CASSLVGAFDALHF